The 32 T cell receptor beta chains listed next were all sequenced from one sample in a study of graft-versus-host responses after intestinal transplantation. TCRdb's copy holds only in-frame clones and misses some; the assay was immunoSEQ multiplex PCR. The data show more than 1,500 clones, 77% seen once. Processing of graft tissue released intraepithelial and lamina propria lymphocytes. The sample in question was ileum tissue, obtained around 550 days after transplant. The source is a human patient who received an intestinal transplant, so some T cells may come from the graft donor.

The chain carries TRBV29-1 and TRBJ2-2, with TRBD2 matching 8 bases. The CDR3 extends over 14 amino acids. From germline, CDR1 is SQVTM and CDR2 ANQGSEA. After removal of 6 bases from V and 0 bases from J, the junction contained 3 bases not matched to a gene. CDR3 in amino acids: CSVGSGTNTGELFF. The CDR3, as DNA: TGCAGCGTAGGTAGCGGGACGAACACCGGGGAGCTGTTTTTT.

CDR3 region: CASSFGTGNTGELFF. In nucleotides, the CDR3 is TGTGCCAGCAGCTTCGGGACAGGGAACACCGGGGAGCTGTTTTTT. This sequence joins TRBV7-6 and TRBJ2-2; TRBD1 aligns across 8 bases. Germline V gene sequence: CDR1 SGHVS, CDR2 FNYEAQ. This CDR3 region has 15 residues. V gave up 3 bases and J gave up 1 base; unmatched junction bases: 1.

The CDR3 here is CASSSPPTGTGSEKLFF. As DNA, the CDR3 is TGTGCCAGCAGTTCCCCCCCCACAGGGACAGGGAGTGAAAAACTGTTTTTT. V gene TRBV28 combines with J gene TRBJ1-4; TRBD1 aligns across 9 bases. Unmatched junction bases numbered 13, after V lost 4 bases and J lost 7 bases. CDR1 is MDHEN, CDR2 SYDVKM, per germline. The CDR3 has 17 amino acids.

CDR3 sequence reads: CASSLGRRGGTDTQYF. The CDR3 DNA reads as TGTGCCAGCAGCCTGGGAAGGAGGGGCGGCACAGATACGCAGTATTTT. The chain recombines TRBV5-6 with TRBJ2-3; maybe TRBD2 (6 bases). Germline V gene sequence: CDR1 SGHDT, CDR2 YYEEEE. This CDR3 spans 16 amino acids. V lost 4 bases and J lost 1, with 16 bases in between.

The rearrangement links TRBV29-1 to TRBJ1-1; the match to TRBD1 covers 8 bases. J gave up 1 base and V 4 bases, and 8 bases lay outside the gene matches. Germline loops: CDR1 SQVTM, CDR2 ANQGSEA. The CDR3 runs 15 residues. The DNA for the CDR3 is TGCAGCGTTGTTAGCCTTGGGACAGGGAACACTGAAGCTTTCTTT. Translation: CSVVSLGTGNTEAFF.

This clone was seen a handful of times. The same CDR3 can be traced to other DNA sequences in this sample. V and J are TRBV9 and TRBJ2-2; D gene ambiguous. The ends were cut back, 4 bases at V and 0 bases at J, with 1 base in the middle. The CDR3 extends over 12 amino acids. From germline, CDR1 is SGDLS and CDR2 YYNGEE. The CDR3 loop is CASSTNTGELFF. CDR3 nucleotides: TGTGCCAGCAGCACGAACACCGGGGAGCTGTTTTTT.

The gene calls are TRBV2 and TRBJ2-5, with 10 bases matching TRBD2. The germline V gene has CDR1 SNHLY and CDR2 FYNNEI. This CDR3 spans 14 amino acids. The junction had 6 bases not matched to a gene; V was cut back by 6 bases and J by 5 bases. CDR3: CASSRAGGWETQYF. CDR3 bases: TGTGCCAGCAGCCGAGCGGGAGGGTGGGAGACCCAGTACTTC.

This clone was counted once. The chain links TRBV18 to TRBJ2-3; TRBD2 matches 8 bases. The CDR3 is 15 residues long. V lost 6 bases and J lost 2; bases outside the gene matches: 7. CDR1 and CDR2 from the germline V gene are KGHSH and LQKENI. CDR3 residues: CASSATSVNTDTQYF. The CDR3, as DNA: TGTGCCAGCTCTGCGACTAGCGTCAACACAGATACGCAGTATTTT.

This sequence joins TRBV11-2 and TRBJ2-7; TRBD1 agrees at 7 bases. The germline gives CDR1 SGHAT, CDR2 FQNNGV. Germline trimming cut 5 bases from V and 1 base from J; bases unmatched to any gene: 8. The CDR3 covers 15 residues. The CDR3 region has the DNA TGTGCCAGCAGCCCATGGGACAGCCGTTCCTACGAGCAGTACTTC. As protein: CASSPWDSRSYEQYF. Drawing the rest from reference TRBV11-2 and TRBJ2-7, the complete variable domain is EAGVAQSPRYKIIEKRQSVAFWCNPISGHATLYWYQQILGQGPKLLIQFQNNGVVDDSQLPKDRFSAERLKGVDSTLKIQPAKLEDSAVYLCASSPWDSRSYEQYFGPGTRLTVT.

This chain links TRBV27 with TRBJ2-1; TRBD2 might be the D (6 bases). The CDR3 has 14 amino acids. V was clipped by 6 bases and J by 2 bases, with 11 bases between them. Germline CDR1 reads MNHEY; CDR2 reads SMNVEV (reference sequence). CDR3 DNA: TGTGCCAGCAGCTGGGGGGACGCCTACAATGAGCAGTTCTTC. It is translated as CASSWGDAYNEQFF.

This rearrangement joins TRBV7-8 to TRBJ2-7; a weak D match, TRBD2 (5 bases). The CDR3 spans 14 residues. The germline V gene encodes CDR1 SGHVS and CDR2 FQNEAQ. The germline V and J ends were trimmed by 1 base and 1 base, with 8 bases remaining between them. CDR3: CASSLVRGSYEQYF. Written as DNA, the CDR3 is TGTGCCAGCAGCTTAGTTCGGGGTTCCTACGAGCAGTACTTC.

The V gene is TRBV7-2, the J gene TRBJ2-3, with TRBD2 matching 8 bases. The CDR3 consists of 17 residues. CDR1 and CDR2 from the germline V gene are SGHTA and FQGNSA. The V segment lost 5 bases and the J segment 3 bases; nucleotides outside the gene matches: 13. The CDR3 loop is CASSHPLAGGPTDTQYF. CDR3 nucleotide sequence: TGTGCCAGCAGCCACCCCCTCGCGGGAGGTCCAACAGATACGCAGTATTTT.

The chain combines TRBV7-2 with TRBJ1-4; D remains unclear. This CDR3 comprises 15 residues. Germline lookup yields CDR1 SGHTA and CDR2 FQGNSA. V was shortened by 5 bases and J by 0 bases, with 10 bases between the two germline ends. In nucleotides, the CDR3 is TGTGCCAGCAGCCTAGACGGATCAACTAATGAAAAACTGTTTTTT. Protein product: CASSLDGSTNEKLFF.

The chain combines TRBV28 with TRBJ1-2; 8 nucleotides match TRBD1. CDR3 length: 19 residues. V gave up 5 bases and J gave up 2 bases; unmatched junction bases: 19. Per germline, CDR1 MDHEN and CDR2 SYDVKM. The CDR3 protein is CASSPIPGSTGGTNYGYTF. In nucleotides, the CDR3 is TGTGCCAGCAGTCCTATTCCCGGATCTACAGGGGGGACGAACTATGGCTACACCTTC.

The chain employs TRBV7-4 and TRBJ1-1; a possible D gene is TRBD1 (5 bases). Germline V CDR1 and CDR2: SGHVT, SQSDAQ. CDR3 length: 12 residues. Trimming removed 5 bases from V and 10 bases from J, with 14 bases in between. Here the CDR3 DNA reads TGTGCCAGCAGCCCCGGAGGGGTGAGAGCTTTCTTT. Its translation is CASSPGGVRAFF.

The gene calls are TRBV9 and TRBJ1-2, with 7 nucleotides matching TRBD1. V was clipped by 3 bases and J by 4 bases; unmatched bases: 0. Germline values: CDR1 SGDLS, CDR2 YYNGEE. The length of the CDR3 is 12 residues. DNA for the CDR3: TGTGCCAGCAGCGGGACAGGCTATGGCTACACCTTC. Protein: CASSGTGYGYTF.

This clone rates as hyperexpanded. This chain joins TRBV2 and TRBJ2-7; maybe TRBD2 (6 bases). The germline V and J ends were trimmed by 11 bases and 1 base, with 12 bases remaining between them. Germline values: CDR1 SNHLY, CDR2 FYNNEI. The CDR3 runs 12 residues. The CDR3 loop is CAWGLSSYEQYF. DNA for the CDR3: TGTGCCTGGGGACTTTCGTCCTACGAGCAGTACTTC. Filled out from reference TRBV2 and TRBJ2-7, the complete variable domain reads EPEVTQTPSHQVTQMGQEVILRCVPISNHLYFYWYRQILGQKVEFLVSFYNNEISEKSEIFDDQFSVERPDGSNFTLKIRSTKLEDSAMYFCAWGLSSYEQYFGPGTRLTVT.

This clone was observed a single time. The chain has TRBV7-6 and TRBJ2-5, with D perhaps TRBD2 (5 bases). CDR1 SGHVS and CDR2 FNYEAQ come from the germline V gene. Trimming removed 1 base from V and 1 base from J, with 7 bases in between. The CDR3 has 14 amino acids. The CDR3 sequence is CASSLEGLQETQYF. The CDR3 DNA reads as TGTGCCAGCAGCTTAGAAGGACTCCAAGAGACCCAGTACTTC.

The chain couples TRBV15 to TRBJ1-2, with unresolved D. The CDR3 is 15 residues long. Per germline, CDR1 LNHNV and CDR2 YYDKDF (reference sequence). V dropped 6 bases and J dropped 4 bases, with 18 bases sitting between them. CDR3 residues: CATRGSVEQSYGYTF. CDR3 nucleotides: TGTGCCACCAGAGGCAGCGTTGAACAATCCTATGGCTACACCTTC. Using reference TRBV15 and TRBJ1-2 for the parts outside the CDR3, the full variable domain is DAMVIQNPRYQVTQFGKPVTLSCSQTLNHNVMYWYQQKSSQAPKLLFHYYDKDFNNEADTPDNFQSRRPNTSFCFLDIRSPGLGDTAMYLCATRGSVEQSYGYTFGSGTRLTVV.

The chain is built from TRBV5-6 and TRBJ2-1; 12 nucleotides line up with TRBD2. The CDR3 runs 16 residues. After removal of 4 bases from V and 7 bases from J, the junction contained 9 bases not matched to a gene. The germline V gene encodes CDR1 SGHDT and CDR2 YYEEEE. CDR3 DNA: TGTGCCAGCAGCCTTCTAGCGGGGGGGCTGGATAATGAGCAGTTCTTC. Translating gives CASSLLAGGLDNEQFF.

The chain is built from TRBV6-5 and TRBJ1-4, with unresolved D. With 2 bases removed from V and 4 bases from J, the gap between germline ends came to 5 bases. CDR1 and CDR2 from the germline V gene are MNHEY and SVGAGI. This CDR3 has 13 residues. The CDR3 DNA is TGTGCCAGCAGTTACACAGTTAATGAAAAACTGTTTTTT. Translated, it gives CASSYTVNEKLFF.

The table lists this clone with a count of one. This chain joins TRBV27 and TRBJ1-5; the match to TRBD1 covers 7 bases. Germline CDR1 is MNHEY and CDR2 is SMNVEV (reference sequence). The V segment lost 0 bases and the J segment 6 bases; nucleotides outside the gene matches: 5. The CDR3 is made up of 15 amino acids. CDR3 loop: CASSLSPSGGQPQHF. The CDR3 DNA reads as TGTGCCAGCAGTTTATCGCCATCAGGGGGTCAGCCCCAGCATTTT.

The V and J genes are TRBV28 and TRBJ1-2; D may be TRBD1 (5 bases). V lost 3 bases, J lost 6 bases, and 11 bases lay in between. CDR3 length equals 13 residues. Per the germline V gene, CDR1 is MDHEN and CDR2 is SYDVKM. The CDR3 loop is CASSFQPGNGYTF. CDR3 in DNA: TGTGCCAGCAGTTTTCAGCCAGGGAATGGCTACACCTTC.

This clone turned up a few times. The chain joins TRBV4-3 to TRBJ1-4, with TRBD1 identical over 11 bases. The CDR3 is 16 residues long. The J segment lost 8 bases and the V segment lost 0 bases, leaving 5 bases of the junction unmatched. The V gene's germline CDR1 is LGHNA and CDR2 YSLEER. CDR3: CASSQDWGQGGEKLFF. CDR3 sequence (DNA): TGCGCCAGCAGCCAAGATTGGGGACAGGGGGGAGAAAAACTGTTTTTT.

The chain uses TRBV9 and TRBJ1-3; no clear D gene. V lost 0 bases and J lost 0, with 4 bases in between. CDR1 and CDR2 from the germline V gene are SGDLS and YYNGEE. This CDR3 contains 14 residues. The CDR3 here is CASSVAASGNTIYF. CDR3 DNA: TGTGCCAGCAGCGTAGCGGCCTCTGGAAACACCATATATTTT. The full variable domain, with the rest looked up from reference TRBV9 and TRBJ1-3, is DSGVTQTPKHLITATGQRVTLRCSPRSGDLSVYWYQQSLDQGLQFLIQYYNGEERAKGNILERFSAQQFPDLHSELNLSSLELGDSALYFCASSVAASGNTIYFGEGSWLTVV.

The gene calls are TRBV10-3 and TRBJ2-3, with 8 bases aligning to TRBD1. The CDR3 spans 13 residues. V was clipped by 10 bases and J by 3 bases; unmatched bases: 6. Germline V gene sequence: CDR1 ENHRY, CDR2 SYGVKD. The chain's CDR3 is CANGQGSTDTQYF. In DNA, the CDR3 is TGTGCCAATGGACAGGGAAGTACAGATACGCAGTATTTT.

The rearrangement uses TRBV21-1 and TRBJ1-6. TRBV21-1 counts as a pseudogene. This CDR3 region has 15 residues. CDR3 region: CASRLHIHHNSPLHF. CDR3 nucleotide sequence: TGTGCCAGCAGGCTACACATACATCATAATTCACCCCTCCACTTT.

The rearrangement joins TRBV6-1 to TRBJ1-4; maybe TRBD1 (6 bases). The CDR3 consists of 15 residues. V shed 4 bases and J shed 7 bases, with 16 bases lying between them. The germline gives CDR1 MNHNS, CDR2 SASEGT. CDR3 sequence (DNA): TGTGCCAGCAGTGCACGGCCGGTACAGGGTGAAAAACTGTTTTTT. Its translation: CASSARPVQGEKLFF.

This clone showed up just a few times. The chain links TRBV10-3 to TRBJ2-7; D possibly corresponds to TRBD2 (6 bases). Germline-derived CDR1 and CDR2 are ENHRY and SYGVKD. V lost 10 bases and J 3 bases, leaving 22 bases between the germline ends. The CDR3 runs to 15 residues. CDR3 in amino acids: CATRLGDFLLYEQYF. CDR3 sequence (DNA): TGTGCCACCCGTCTAGGGGACTTCCTTCTCTACGAGCAGTACTTC.

The chain employs TRBV11-2 and TRBJ2-3; no reliable D call. Trimming took 2 bases from V and 4 from J, leaving 13 bases between them. The CDR3 is made up of 15 amino acids. Germline V lookup: CDR1 SGHAT, CDR2 FQNNGV. CDR3 amino acids: CASSLWTSRADTQYF. CDR3 DNA: TGTGCCAGCAGCTTATGGACGTCCCGGGCAGATACGCAGTATTTT.

J is TRBJ1-1 and V is TRBV10-3; TRBD1 might be the D (5 bases). Trimming took 2 bases from V and 7 from J, leaving 23 bases between them. The CDR3 is 17 amino acids. The germline V gene has CDR1 ENHRY and CDR2 SYGVKD. The CDR3 nucleotides are TGTGCCATCAGTGAGACTCGGGGAACGACAGCTAATTTTGAAGCTTTCTTT. It translates to CAISETRGTTANFEAFF.

The V call is TRBV19, the J call TRBJ2-5, with D unresolved. Germline V gene sequence: CDR1 LNHDA, CDR2 SQIVND (reference sequence). This CDR3 is 11 amino acids long. V gave up 5 bases and J gave up 3 bases, with 4 bases separating them. CDR3 nucleotides: TGTGCCAGTAGTTCGGAAGAGACCCAGTACTTC. As protein: CASSSEETQYF. Supplemented by reference TRBV19 and TRBJ2-5, the full variable domain reads DGGITQSPKYLFRKEGQNVTLSCEQNLNHDAMYWYRQDPGQGLRLIYYSQIVNDFQKGDIAEGYSVSREKKESFPLTVTSAQKNPTAFYLCASSSEETQYFGPGTRLLVL.